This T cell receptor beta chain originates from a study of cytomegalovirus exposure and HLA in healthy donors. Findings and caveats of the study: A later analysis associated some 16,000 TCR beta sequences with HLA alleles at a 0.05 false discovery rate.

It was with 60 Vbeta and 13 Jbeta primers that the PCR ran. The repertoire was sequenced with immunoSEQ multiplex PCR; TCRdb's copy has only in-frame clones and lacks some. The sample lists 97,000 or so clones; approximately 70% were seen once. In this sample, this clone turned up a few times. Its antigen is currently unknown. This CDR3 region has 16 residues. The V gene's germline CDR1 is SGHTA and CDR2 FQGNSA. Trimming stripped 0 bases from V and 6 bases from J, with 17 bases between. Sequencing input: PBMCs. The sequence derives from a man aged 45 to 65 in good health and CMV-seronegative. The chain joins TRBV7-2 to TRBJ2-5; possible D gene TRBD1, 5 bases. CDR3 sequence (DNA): TGTGCCAGCAGCTTAGCGAAGGGCAGGGTGGAAAAGACCCAGTACTTC. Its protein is CASSLAKGRVEKTQYF.